This T cell receptor beta chain was recovered during a study of T cell repertoires in ileal Crohn's disease. Assay used: immunoSEQ multiplex PCR; TCRdb lists only in-frame clones, some missing. The sample comprises about 7,200 clones, roughly 78% of which are singletons, and about 31% rests with the top ten. Time point of the sample: proximal margin of the surgical specimen (macroscopically non-inflamed). Trimming left V 8 bases short and J 4 bases short, with 17 bases between. CDR1 is MNHNS and CDR2 is SASEGT in the germline V gene. This CDR3 region has 14 residues. Sequencing input: ileal tissue. This chain links TRBV6-1 with TRBJ2-5, with TRBD2 as a possible D gene (7 bases). The TCR sequence derives from an adult with Crohn's disease. CDR3 amino acids: CASAGGADGETQYF. The CDR3 DNA reads as TGTGCCAGCGCTGGGGGGGCTGATGGAGAGACCCAGTACTTC.